A single sample is the source of the 25 T cell receptor beta chains below, sequenced in a study of response to subunit inactivated influenza vaccine. TCRdb fed the RT-PCR reads into MiXCR, producing one record per CDR3 protein. This sample yields 550,000 to 800,000 distinct CDR3 sequences, of which 15% to 18% are seen a single time; around 10% belongs to the top ten. The sample here was PBMCs from blood, taken less than 13 days after vaccination. The receptors originated from a man aged 45 to 65 who received an inactivated influenza vaccine.

This clonotype has a count of ten or more. The chain has TRBV11-2 and TRBJ1-2; D is unresolved. Germline-derived CDR1 and CDR2 are SGHAT and FQNNGV. The CDR3 covers 15 residues. Trimming left V 0 bases short and J 4 bases short, with 12 bases between. The CDR3 here is CASSLDTGRGYGYTF. In DNA form, the CDR3 reads TGTGCCAGCAGCTTAGATACCGGCCGGGGCTATGGCTACACCTTC.

In its sample, this clonotype was seen a few times. The V call is TRBV4-2, the J call TRBJ2-3; TRBD2 aligns across 8 bases. V was pared by 1 base and J by 5 bases, with 5 bases of the junction left unmatched. The CDR3 contains 15 residues. In germline, CDR1 is LGHNA, CDR2 YNFKEQ. This CDR3 reads CASSQAGGRQDTQYF. The CDR3 nucleotides are TGTGCCAGCAGCCAAGCGGGAGGGCGGCAAGATACGCAGTATTTT.

The J gene is TRBJ1-3, the V gene TRBV6-5; possible D gene TRBD1, 5 bases. Trimming shortened V by 2 bases and J by 1 base, and 12 bases separated the two germline ends. Germline CDR1 MNHEY, CDR2 SVGAGI. This CDR3 is built from 16 residues. The CDR3 sequence: CASSYEGRWSGNTIYF. CDR3 DNA sequence: TGTGCCAGCAGTTACGAGGGGAGATGGTCTGGAAACACCATATATTTT.

The gene calls are TRBV7-9 and TRBJ2-2; D could derive from TRBD1 or TRBD2 (5 bases each). CDR1 is SEHNR, CDR2 FQNEAQ, per germline (reference sequence). Trimming shortened V by 2 bases and J by 5 bases, and 12 bases separated the two germline ends. This CDR3 has 15 amino acids. The CDR3 DNA is TGTGCCAGCAGCTTACCCAGGGAGTGGACCGGGGAGCTGTTTTTT. This encodes CASSLPREWTGELFF. The complete variable domain, with remaining parts taken from reference TRBV7-9 and TRBJ2-2, reads DTGVSQNPRHKITKRGQNVTFRCDPISEHNRLYWYRQTLGQGPEFLTYFQNEAQLEKSRLLSDRFSAERPKGSFSTLEIQRTEQGDSAMYLCASSLPREWTGELFFGEGSRLTVL.

J is TRBJ1-1 and V is TRBV3-1; 8 bases map to TRBD1. V lost 4 bases, J lost 9 bases, and 4 bases stayed unmatched. Germline V CDR1 and CDR2: LGHDT, YNNKEL (reference sequence). The CDR3 runs 12 residues. This CDR3 is CASSLGTGKAFF. Written as DNA, the CDR3 is TGTGCCAGCAGCCTGGGGACAGGCAAAGCTTTCTTT.

The gene calls are TRBV20-1 and TRBJ2-5, with D possibly TRBD1 on 6 matching bases. Deletions cut 3 bases from V and 2 bases from J, with 19 bases between. Germline CDR1 reads DFQATT; CDR2 reads SNEGSKA (reference sequence). This CDR3 has 16 amino acids. The CDR3 nucleotides read TGCAGTGCTAGCCAAGGGGGAAATTGGGATCAAGAGACCCAGTACTTC. It yields the protein CSASQGGNWDQETQYF.

This clonotype was counted a few times. CDR3 region: CASNPSEAKETQYF. In nucleotides, the CDR3 is TGTGCCAGCAATCCTAGCGAGGCAAAAGAGACCCAGTACTTC. The gene calls are TRBV6-1 and TRBJ2-5; perhaps TRBD2 as D (6 bases). Trimming shortened V by 7 bases and J by 3 bases, and 15 bases separated the two germline ends. The CDR3 loop spans 14 amino acids. From germline, CDR1 is MNHNS and CDR2 SASEGT.

This clonotype was observed a few times. The rearrangement joins TRBV12-3 or TRBV12-4 to TRBJ1-4, with D uncertain. The CDR3 covers 17 residues. V was clipped by 6 bases and J by 0 bases, with 17 bases between them. In nucleotides, the CDR3 is TGTGCCAGCAGCACACCCCCAGGACTAGCAACTAATGAAAAACTGTTTTTT. It yields the protein CASSTPPGLATNEKLFF.

The rearrangement links TRBV6-1 to TRBJ1-1, with D maybe TRBD1 (5 bases). Germline loops: CDR1 MNHNS, CDR2 SASEGT. V was shortened by 8 bases and J by 1 base, with 17 bases between the two germline ends. CDR3 length equals 15 residues. The CDR3 reads CASRQPGHSNTEAFF. The DNA for the CDR3 is TGTGCCAGCCGACAACCCGGACATTCGAACACTGAAGCTTTCTTT.

This clonotype was counted many times. The chain couples TRBV9 to TRBJ2-2; TRBD1 agrees at 8 bases. Germline CDR1 is SGDLS and CDR2 is YYNGEE. Trimming cost V 3 bases and J 4 bases; bases outside gene matches: 5. The CDR3 spans 15 residues. CDR3 nucleotide sequence: TGTGCCAGCAGCGCTGGGGACAGGTTCACCGGGGAGCTGTTTTTT. Its protein is CASSAGDRFTGELFF.

The chain is built from TRBV9 and TRBJ2-1; TRBD2 might be the D (6 bases). The germline V and J ends were trimmed by 4 bases and 0 bases, with 17 bases remaining between them. Germline V gives CDR1 SGDLS, CDR2 YYNGEE. The CDR3 covers 17 residues. The CDR3 protein is CASSLPGSGSSYNEQFF. Written as DNA, the CDR3 is TGTGCCAGCAGCCTGCCGGGTAGCGGTAGCTCCTACAATGAGCAGTTCTTC.

At least ten counts were recorded for this clonotype. The DNA of the CDR3 is TGTGCCACGACGTCCCTTATAGAGGGTGAGCAGTTCTTC. It codes for CATTSLIEGEQFF. The chain uses TRBV28 and TRBJ2-1, with D perhaps TRBD2 (5 bases). The CDR3 has 13 residues. V was cut by 10 bases and J by 9 bases, with 19 bases left in between. Germline V lookup: CDR1 MDHEN, CDR2 SYDVKM.

This clonotype was seen ten or more times. V usage is TRBV12-3 or TRBV12-4 and J usage is TRBJ2-7, with D unclear. This CDR3 comprises 13 residues. Trimming stripped 5 bases from V and 0 bases from J, with 8 bases between. In DNA, the CDR3 is TGTGCCAGCAGTCTCCTAAGCTCCTACGAGCAGTACTTC. This encodes CASSLLSSYEQYF.

A few counts support this clonotype. The chain is built from TRBV4-2 and TRBJ1-4; D gene uncertain. CDR1 is LGHNA and CDR2 is YNFKEQ in the germline V gene. CDR3 length equals 16 residues. Trimming took 1 base from V and 1 from J, leaving 10 bases between them. The CDR3 loop is CASSQGAGRTNEKLFF. Here the CDR3 DNA reads TGTGCCAGCAGCCAAGGGGCGGGGAGAACTAATGAAAAACTGTTTTTT.

The V gene is TRBV18, the J gene TRBJ2-1; D is ambiguous. Germline loops: CDR1 KGHSH, CDR2 LQKENI. V was clipped by 6 bases and J by 15 bases, with 15 bases between them. There are 11 residues in the CDR3. The CDR3 here is CASSRLGPMFF. CDR3 DNA sequence: TGTGCCAGCTCGCGTCTAGGCCCGATGTTCTTC.

The chain carries TRBV2 and TRBJ2-2; D not certain. The V end lost 1 base, the J end lost 8 bases, and 17 bases lay between the germline ends. Germline V gene data show CDR1 as SNHLY and CDR2 as FYNNEI. The CDR3 runs to 16 residues. The CDR3 here is CASSEEGAILSGELFF. The DNA of the CDR3 is TGTGCCAGCAGTGAAGAAGGTGCCATTCTCTCTGGGGAGCTGTTTTTT.

V gene TRBV20-1 combines with J gene TRBJ2-4, with 7 bases matching TRBD2. The CDR3 is made up of 16 amino acids. V shed 1 base, J shed 9 bases, and the junction held 15 bases outside the gene matches. Germline CDR1 and CDR2: DFQATT and SNEGSKA (reference sequence). DNA of the CDR3: TGCAGTGCTAGAGCCATCTACGGACTAGAAGTTGGCATTCAGTACTTC. Translation: CSARAIYGLEVGIQYF.

This clonotype has a count of ten or more. The V and J genes are TRBV24-1 and TRBJ1-5, with D perhaps TRBD1 (5 bases). The CDR3 is 12 residues long. The V end was cut by 7 bases, the J end by 6 bases, with 9 bases between. Germline CDR1 is KGHDR and CDR2 is SFDVKD. CDR3 in DNA: TGTGCCACCAGCGCAGGGACTCAGCCCCAGCATTTT. This encodes CATSAGTQPQHF.

This clonotype showed up just once. The chain combines TRBV5-8 with TRBJ2-5; no clear D. From germline, CDR1 is SGHTS and CDR2 YDEGEE. The CDR3 has 13 residues. The ends were cut back, 7 bases at V and 4 bases at J, with 14 bases in the middle. The CDR3 sequence is CASGAGLPETQYF. The CDR3 DNA is TGTGCCAGCGGAGCCGGGCTTCCAGAGACCCAGTACTTC.

In its sample, this clonotype was seen a few times. The chain uses TRBV29-1 and TRBJ1-2, with a weak D call TRBD1 (6 bases). Trimming took off 8 bases at V and 2 bases at J, with 12 bases between the two ends. CDR1 is SQVTM and CDR2 is ANQGSEA in the germline V gene. The length of the CDR3 is 12 residues. The CDR3 region is CSTETGNYGYTF. In DNA, the CDR3 is TGCAGCACAGAGACAGGAAACTATGGCTACACCTTC. Supplemented by reference TRBV29-1 and TRBJ1-2, the full variable domain reads SAVISQKPSRDICQRGTSLTIQCQVDSQVTMMFWYRQQPGQSLTLIATANQGSEATYESGFVIDKFPISRPNLTFSTLTVSNMSPEDSSIYLCSTETGNYGYTFGSGTRLTVV.

This rearrangement joins TRBV29-1 to TRBJ2-7; D not certain. Germline V gene lookup returns CDR1 SQVTM and CDR2 ANQGSEA. V was pared by 1 base and J by 0 bases, with 13 bases between. The CDR3 contains 15 residues. CDR3 sequence: CSVEAVGESSYEQYF. CDR3 bases: TGCAGCGTTGAAGCCGTAGGAGAGAGCTCCTACGAGCAGTACTTC.

This chain uses TRBV20-1 with TRBJ2-7; 9 nucleotides agree with TRBD2. Losses at the gene ends were 3 bases for V and 4 bases for J; bases not matched to a gene: 4. This CDR3 has 13 residues. The V gene's germline CDR1 is DFQATT and CDR2 SNEGSKA (reference sequence). The CDR3, as DNA: TGCAGTGCTAGTAGCGGGAGAGGGTACGAGCAGTACTTC. Translated, it gives CSASSGRGYEQYF.

The CDR3: CSASGLAGGSLHNEQFF. CDR3 nucleotide sequence: TGCAGTGCGTCGGGACTAGCGGGAGGGTCCCTCCACAATGAGCAGTTCTTC. The chain employs TRBV20-1 and TRBJ2-1, with 16 bases identical to TRBD2. V dropped 6 bases and J dropped 5; count of bases not matched to a gene: 10. In germline, CDR1 is DFQATT, CDR2 SNEGSKA (reference sequence). This CDR3 is 17 amino acids long.

This clonotype showed up many times. The CDR3 DNA follows: TGTGCCAGCAGCCCACTAGCGGCCTCCTACAATGAGCAGTTCTTC. Protein product: CASSPLAASYNEQFF. This sequence joins TRBV7-3 and TRBJ2-1, with 8 bases aligning to TRBD2. CDR3 length: 15 amino acids. J lost 0 bases, V lost 5 bases, and 3 bases had no gene match. The V gene's germline CDR1 is SGHTA and CDR2 FQGTGA.

This clonotype was found a few times. The chain carries TRBV4-2 and TRBJ2-7; D is possibly TRBD2 (6 bases). The CDR3 consists of 17 residues. V was shortened by 0 bases and J by 0 bases, with 15 bases between the two germline ends. Germline CDR1 LGHNA, CDR2 YNFKEQ. In nucleotides, the CDR3 is TGTGCCAGCAGCCAAGAGGGGGGAAACGCGCGCTCCTACGAGCAGTACTTC. Its translation is CASSQEGGNARSYEQYF.